The 21 T cell receptor beta chains given below trace back to one sample, sequenced in a study of beta chain features in type 1 diabetes. Overall study findings and caveats: TCRB CDR3 length was moderately but significantly reduced in all four CD4+ subsets of Type 1 diabetes patients.

These receptors' antigens are unknown. Isolated RNA was reverse transcribed in full, so expressed TCRB transcripts were sequenced. Method: immunoSEQ multiplex PCR; TCRdb's copy keeps in-frame clones and lacks some. The sample has a few hundred thousand clones; roughly a tenth are singletons. The sequenced sample consisted of central memory CD4+ T cells from blood. These receptor sequences come from a man aged 25-45 years with type 1 diabetes.

This clone was recorded at least ten times. The chain joins TRBV30 to TRBJ2-7, with D hard to call. The CDR3 has 11 residues. Trimming stripped 0 bases from V and 6 bases from J, with 6 bases between. Germline V gene sequence: CDR1 GTSNPN, CDR2 SVGIG (reference sequence). In DNA, the CDR3 is TGTGCCTGGAGTGTGGGTCCCGAGCAGTACTTC. Translated, it gives CAWSVGPEQYF.

This clone was seen a few times. The CDR3 sequence: CATSSTTSYEQYF. The CDR3 DNA reads TGTGCCACCAGCAGCACGACTTCCTACGAGCAGTACTTC. The chain couples TRBV15 to TRBJ2-7; D is undetermined. V lost 3 bases and J 1 base, leaving 7 bases between the germline ends. CDR1 and CDR2 from the germline V gene are LNHNV and YYDKDF (reference sequence). The CDR3 totals 13 residues.

This clone was observed a few times. The genes are TRBV11-2 and TRBJ2-7, with 10 bases matching TRBD1. The CDR3 runs 17 residues. V shed 8 bases, J shed 1 base, and the junction held 14 bases outside the gene matches. Germline CDR1 reads SGHAT; CDR2 reads FQNNGV. CDR3 bases: TGTGCCAGCGCCTTATCGCCCCGGGACAGGGGTTCCTACGAGCAGTACTTC. Its protein is CASALSPRDRGSYEQYF.

The sample holds a few counts of this clone. The chain uses TRBV9 and TRBJ1-4; TRBD1 might be the D (6 bases). The V and J ends lost 0 bases and 7 bases respectively, with 13 bases between them. The CDR3 contains 15 residues. Germline V gene lookup returns CDR1 SGDLS and CDR2 YYNGEE. The CDR3, as DNA: TGTGCCAGCAGCGTAGAGGGGGGAGTGAGTGAAAAACTGTTTTTT. Translated, it gives CASSVEGGVSEKLFF. The full variable domain, its missing parts supplied by reference TRBV9 and TRBJ1-4, is DSGVTQTPKHLITATGQRVTLRCSPRSGDLSVYWYQQSLDQGLQFLIQYYNGEERAKGNILERFSAQQFPDLHSELNLSSLELGDSALYFCASSVEGGVSEKLFFGSGTQLSVL.

This clone has more than one count but fewer than ten. This chain links TRBV11-2 with TRBJ1-4, with no clear D. The CDR3 has 13 residues. V was pared by 5 bases and J by 5 bases, with 9 bases between. Looked up from germline, CDR1 is SGHAT and CDR2 is FQNNGV. In DNA form, the CDR3 reads TGTGCCAGCAGCCCGTCCACCAATGAAAAACTGTTTTTT. This translates into CASSPSTNEKLFF. Complete variable domain (other parts from reference TRBV11-2 and TRBJ1-4): EAGVAQSPRYKIIEKRQSVAFWCNPISGHATLYWYQQILGQGPKLLIQFQNNGVVDDSQLPKDRFSAERLKGVDSTLKIQPAKLEDSAVYLCASSPSTNEKLFFGSGTQLSVL.

The rearrangement joins TRBV10-2 to TRBJ1-5; D is unresolved. In germline, CDR1 is WSHSY, CDR2 SAAADI. CDR3 length equals 13 residues. V dropped 10 bases and J dropped 5 bases, with 15 bases sitting between them. The CDR3 sequence is CATGLQLDQPQHF. Here the CDR3 DNA reads TGCGCCACCGGCCTACAGTTGGATCAGCCCCAGCATTTT.

The rearrangement joins TRBV7-2 to TRBJ2-7; possibly TRBD1 for D (5 bases). Per the germline V gene, CDR1 is SGHTA and CDR2 is FQGNSA. V lost 5 bases and J lost 4, with 9 bases in between. This CDR3 is 12 amino acids long. The CDR3: CASSPDRYEQYF. As DNA, the CDR3 is TGTGCCAGCAGCCCAGACAGATACGAGCAGTACTTC.

The chain joins TRBV7-2 to TRBJ2-1, with D perhaps matching TRBD1 (6 bases). Between the trimmed V and J ends, which lost 1 base and 7 bases, there was a span of 20 bases. The CDR3 contains 17 residues. The germline gives CDR1 SGHTA, CDR2 FQGNSA. The CDR3 loop reads CASSLVMGRGRRNEQFF. CDR3 DNA: TGTGCCAGCAGCTTAGTAATGGGCAGGGGTCGAAGGAATGAGCAGTTCTTC.

This chain joins TRBV28 and TRBJ2-7; TRBD1 might be the D (6 bases). This CDR3 has 14 amino acids. Per the germline V gene, CDR1 is MDHEN and CDR2 is SYDVKM. Trimming cost V 3 bases and J 4 bases, with 13 bases left between them. The CDR3 loop reads CASSFGTRLYEQYF. CDR3 in DNA: TGTGCCAGCAGTTTCGGGACAAGGCTTTACGAGCAGTACTTC.

The chain's CDR3 is CASSQGQGLTSPLHF. The CDR3 DNA is TGTGCCAGCAGCCAAGGACAGGGGTTAACTTCACCCCTCCACTTT. The chain joins TRBV4-2 to TRBJ1-6; 8 bases line up with TRBD1. This CDR3 comprises 15 residues. V shed 1 base, J shed 9 bases, and the junction held 5 bases outside the gene matches. CDR1 LGHNA and CDR2 YNFKEQ come from the germline V gene.

This clone was seen more than once but under ten times. The V and J genes are TRBV21-1 and TRBJ2-7. TRBV21-1 is termed a pseudogene. The CDR3 is 15 residues long. The CDR3 loop reads CASSNSGAGWDEQYF. Here the CDR3 DNA reads TGTGCCAGCAGCAATTCGGGGGCAGGGTGGGACGAGCAGTACTTC.

The chain joins TRBV6-1 to TRBJ2-6; no clear D. Trimming cost V 6 bases and J 3 bases, with 12 bases left between them. CDR1 and CDR2 from the germline V gene are MNHNS and SASEGT. The CDR3 is 15 residues long. The CDR3 loop reads CASRSGDNGANVLTF. The CDR3 region has the DNA TGTGCCAGCAGATCTGGGGATAATGGGGCCAACGTCCTGACTTTC.

This chain uses TRBV5-5 with TRBJ1-5; 9 nucleotides line up with TRBD1. V gave up 4 bases and J gave up 5 bases; unmatched junction bases: 7. Germline CDR1 is SGHKS and CDR2 is YYEKEE (reference sequence). The CDR3 contains 15 residues. CDR3 residues: CASSPQRTGDQPQHF. Written as DNA, the CDR3 is TGTGCCAGCAGCCCCCAGAGGACAGGGGATCAGCCCCAGCATTTT.

This clone was seen only a few times. The chain joins TRBV11-2 to TRBJ2-1; 8 bases fit TRBD1. The CDR3 is made up of 15 amino acids. Per the germline V gene, CDR1 is SGHAT and CDR2 is FQNNGV. Trimming cost V 5 bases and J 1 base; bases outside gene matches: 4. In DNA form, the CDR3 reads TGTGCCAGCAGCATACGACAGGGGTCCTACAATGAGCAGTTCTTC. Residues: CASSIRQGSYNEQFF.

The V gene is TRBV7-2, the J gene TRBJ1-5, with 9 bases that match TRBD1. Germline lookup yields CDR1 SGHTA and CDR2 FQGNSA. The CDR3 loop spans 15 amino acids. With V trimmed by 2 bases and J by 6 bases, 5 bases remained unmatched. CDR3 in DNA: TGTGCCAGCAGCTTAAACAGGGGGCCCGGTCAGCCCCAGCATTTT. It encodes CASSLNRGPGQPQHF.

This clone was seen only a few times. V is TRBV30 and J is TRBJ1-1; D not certain. The CDR3 spans 12 residues. Trimming pared 3 bases from V and 10 bases from J, leaving 15 bases between. In germline, CDR1 is GTSNPN, CDR2 SVGIG (reference sequence). CDR3 sequence reads: CAWSPRGYRAFF. The DNA of the CDR3 is TGTGCCTGGAGCCCAAGAGGGTATCGAGCTTTCTTT. The full variable domain, with the rest looked up from reference TRBV30 and TRBJ1-1, is SQTIHQWPATLVQPVGSPLSLECTVEGTSNPNLYWYRQAAGRGLQLLFYSVGIGQISSEVPQNLSASRPQDRQFILSSKKLLLSDSGFYLCAWSPRGYRAFFGQGTRLTVV.

This clone was seen a few times. The chain links TRBV5-4 to TRBJ2-1, with D unresolved. The CDR3 contains 14 residues. V dropped 0 bases and J dropped 5 bases, with 9 bases sitting between them. Germline V gene sequence: CDR1 SGHNT, CDR2 YYREEE (reference sequence). The CDR3 region is CASSLVTRDNEQFF. The CDR3, as DNA: TGTGCCAGCAGCTTGGTGACGCGAGACAATGAGCAGTTCTTC.

The rearrangement uses TRBV4-1 and TRBJ2-5; weak D call: TRBD1 (7 bases). The CDR3 consists of 17 residues. Trimming shortened V by 4 bases and J by 1 base, and 19 bases separated the two germline ends. Germline V CDR1 and CDR2: MGHRA, YSYEKL. The CDR3 DNA reads as TGCGCCAGCAGCCGCCGAGGGGGCGGAGGGGTCCAAGAGACCCAGTACTTC. Protein sequence: CASSRRGGGGVQETQYF.

There are a few counts of this clone. The J gene is TRBJ2-7, the V gene TRBV7-2, with TRBD2 identical over 7 bases. The CDR3 consists of 17 residues. Looked up from germline, CDR1 is SGHTA and CDR2 is FQGNSA. With 5 bases clipped from V and 3 bases from J, the junction kept 16 bases outside the gene matches. The DNA for the CDR3 is TGTGCCAGCAGCCGCGGGGGAATCGCGGGCCTACTCTACGAGCAGTACTTC. The encoded protein is CASSRGGIAGLLYEQYF. Using reference TRBV7-2 and TRBJ2-7 for the parts outside the CDR3, the full variable domain is GAGVSQSPSNKVTEKGKDVELRCDPISGHTALYWYRQSLGQGLEFLIYFQGNSAPDKSGLPSDRFSAERTGGSVSTLTIQRTQQEDSAVYLCASSRGGIAGLLYEQYFGPGTRLTVT.

The chain has TRBV7-2 and TRBJ1-2, with D maybe TRBD1 (6 bases). CDR3 size: 13 residues. The germline V gene has CDR1 SGHTA and CDR2 FQGNSA. V lost 5 bases, J lost 6 bases, and 13 bases lay in between. CDR3 loop: CASSLNRADGYTF. The CDR3 DNA reads TGTGCCAGCAGCCTTAACAGGGCCGATGGCTACACCTTC.

In this sample, this clone turned up a few times. The chain recombines TRBV14 with TRBJ2-1, with TRBD2 identical over 8 bases. The CDR3 totals 17 residues. Germline CDR1 reads SGHDN; CDR2 reads FVKESK. V lost 0 bases, J lost 8 bases, and 12 bases stayed unmatched. The chain's CDR3 is CASSQEIAGGPDYEQFF. Written as DNA, the CDR3 is TGTGCCAGCAGCCAAGAAATCGCGGGAGGCCCGGATTATGAGCAGTTCTTC.